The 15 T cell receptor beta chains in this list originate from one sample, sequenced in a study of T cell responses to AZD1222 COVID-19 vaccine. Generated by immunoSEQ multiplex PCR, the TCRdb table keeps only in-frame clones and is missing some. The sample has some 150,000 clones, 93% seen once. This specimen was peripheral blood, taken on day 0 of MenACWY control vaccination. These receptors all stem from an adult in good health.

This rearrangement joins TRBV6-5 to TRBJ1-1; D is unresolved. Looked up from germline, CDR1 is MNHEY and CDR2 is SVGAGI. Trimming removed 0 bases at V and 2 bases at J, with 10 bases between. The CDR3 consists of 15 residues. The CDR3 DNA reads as TGTGCCAGCAGTTACTCGAATACGGGAAACACTGAAGCTTTCTTT. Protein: CASSYSNTGNTEAFF.

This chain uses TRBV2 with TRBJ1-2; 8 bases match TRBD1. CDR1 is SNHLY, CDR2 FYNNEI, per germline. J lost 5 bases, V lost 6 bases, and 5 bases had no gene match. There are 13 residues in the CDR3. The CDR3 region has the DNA TGTGCCAGCAGCCTTGACAGGGGATATGGCTACACCTTC. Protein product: CASSLDRGYGYTF.

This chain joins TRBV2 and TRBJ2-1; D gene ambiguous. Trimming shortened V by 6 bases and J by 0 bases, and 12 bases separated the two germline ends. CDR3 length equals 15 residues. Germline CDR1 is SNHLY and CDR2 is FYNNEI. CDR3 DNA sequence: TGTGCCAGCAGGGACGGCCTGAGCTCCTACAATGAGCAGTTCTTC. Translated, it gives CASRDGLSSYNEQFF.

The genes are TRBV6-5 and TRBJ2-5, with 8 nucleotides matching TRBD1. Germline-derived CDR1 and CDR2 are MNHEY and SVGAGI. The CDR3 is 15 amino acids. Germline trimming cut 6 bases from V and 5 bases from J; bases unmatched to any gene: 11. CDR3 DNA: TGTGCCAGCAGCGAGACAGGGGCGGGTAGGGAGACCCAGTACTTC. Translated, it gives CASSETGAGRETQYF.

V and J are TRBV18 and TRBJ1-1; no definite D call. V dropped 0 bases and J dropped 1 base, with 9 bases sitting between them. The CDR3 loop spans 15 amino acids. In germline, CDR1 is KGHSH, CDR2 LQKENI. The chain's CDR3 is CASSPPATANTEAFF. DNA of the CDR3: TGTGCCAGCTCACCACCGGCAACGGCGAACACTGAAGCTTTCTTT.

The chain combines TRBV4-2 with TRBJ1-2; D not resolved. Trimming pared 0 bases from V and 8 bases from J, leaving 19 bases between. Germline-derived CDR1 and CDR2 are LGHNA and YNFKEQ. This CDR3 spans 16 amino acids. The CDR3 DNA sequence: TGTGCCAGCAGCCAAGATCCCCCACGGGATCCGAGAGGCTACACCTTC. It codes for CASSQDPPRDPRGYTF.

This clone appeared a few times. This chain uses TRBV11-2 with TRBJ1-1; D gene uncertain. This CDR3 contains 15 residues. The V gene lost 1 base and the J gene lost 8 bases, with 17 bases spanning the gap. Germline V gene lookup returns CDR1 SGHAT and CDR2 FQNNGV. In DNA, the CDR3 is TGTGCCAGCAGCTTAGTGGGCGCCTCCACGGGAGAAGCTTTCTTT. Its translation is CASSLVGASTGEAFF.

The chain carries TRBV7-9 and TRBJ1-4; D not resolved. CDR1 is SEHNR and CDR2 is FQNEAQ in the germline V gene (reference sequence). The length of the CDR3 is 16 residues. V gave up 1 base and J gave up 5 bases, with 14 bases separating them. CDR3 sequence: CASSLVLGSMNEKLFF. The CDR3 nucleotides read TGTGCCAGCAGCTTAGTTTTAGGCAGCATGAATGAAAAACTGTTTTTT.

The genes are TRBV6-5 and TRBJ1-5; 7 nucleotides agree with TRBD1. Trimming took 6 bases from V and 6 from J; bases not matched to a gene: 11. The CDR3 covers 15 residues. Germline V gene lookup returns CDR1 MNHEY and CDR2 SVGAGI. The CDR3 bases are TGTGCCAGCAGGATGGGAACAGGGGAGGGTCAGCCCCAGCATTTT. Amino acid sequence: CASRMGTGEGQPQHF.

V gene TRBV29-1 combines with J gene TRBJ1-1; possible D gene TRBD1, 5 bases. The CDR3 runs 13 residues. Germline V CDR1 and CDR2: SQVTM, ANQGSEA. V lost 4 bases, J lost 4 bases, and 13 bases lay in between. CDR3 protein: CSVARDGITEAFF. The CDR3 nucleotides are TGCAGCGTTGCCCGGGACGGTATCACTGAAGCTTTCTTT.

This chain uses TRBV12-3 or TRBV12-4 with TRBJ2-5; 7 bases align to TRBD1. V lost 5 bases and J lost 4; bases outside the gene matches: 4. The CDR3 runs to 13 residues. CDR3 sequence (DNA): TGTGCCAGCAGTGACAGGGTGGTAGAGACCCAGTACTTC. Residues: CASSDRVVETQYF.

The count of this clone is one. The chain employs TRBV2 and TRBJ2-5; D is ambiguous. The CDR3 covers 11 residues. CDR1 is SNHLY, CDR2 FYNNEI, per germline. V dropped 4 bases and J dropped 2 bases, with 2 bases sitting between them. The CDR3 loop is CASSVQETQYF. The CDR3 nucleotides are TGTGCCAGCAGTGTTCAAGAGACCCAGTACTTC. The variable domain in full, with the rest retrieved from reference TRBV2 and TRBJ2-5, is EPEVTQTPSHQVTQMGQEVILRCVPISNHLYFYWYRQILGQKVEFLVSFYNNEISEKSEIFDDQFSVERPDGSNFTLKIRSTKLEDSAMYFCASSVQETQYFGPGTRLLVL.

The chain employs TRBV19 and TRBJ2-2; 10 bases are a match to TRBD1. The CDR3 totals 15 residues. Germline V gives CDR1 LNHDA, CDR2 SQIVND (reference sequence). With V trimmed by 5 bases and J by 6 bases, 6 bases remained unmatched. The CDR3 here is CASSWDRGYSGELFF. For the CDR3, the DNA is TGTGCCAGTAGTTGGGACAGGGGATATTCCGGGGAGCTGTTTTTT.

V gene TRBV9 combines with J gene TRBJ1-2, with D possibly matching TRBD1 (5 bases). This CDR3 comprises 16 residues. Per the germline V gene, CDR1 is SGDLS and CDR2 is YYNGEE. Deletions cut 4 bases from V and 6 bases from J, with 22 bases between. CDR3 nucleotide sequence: TGTGCCAGCAGCTCATACCCTGCGGCGGGGGACCATGGCTACACCTTC. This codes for CASSSYPAAGDHGYTF. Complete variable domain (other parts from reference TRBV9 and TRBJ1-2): DSGVTQTPKHLITATGQRVTLRCSPRSGDLSVYWYQQSLDQGLQFLIQYYNGEERAKGNILERFSAQQFPDLHSELNLSSLELGDSALYFCASSSYPAAGDHGYTFGSGTRLTVV.

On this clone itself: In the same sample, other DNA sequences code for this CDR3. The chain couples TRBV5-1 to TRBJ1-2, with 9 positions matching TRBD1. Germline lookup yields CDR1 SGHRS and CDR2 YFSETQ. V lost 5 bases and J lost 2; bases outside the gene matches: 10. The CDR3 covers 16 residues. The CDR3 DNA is TGCGCCAGCAGTTCAATACCGGGACAGGGCAACTATGGCTACACCTTC. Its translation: CASSSIPGQGNYGYTF.